The following is a TCR beta chain sequence with its context. The source of the sample is a study of blood T cell repertoires in COVID-19. Study in general: Italy, Spain and the United States were the sources of the convalescent and acute COVID-19 samples.

Original processing notes: Amplification from reference gene primers served as the basis for estimated nucleated cell counts. Libraries were prepared by immunoSEQ multiplex PCR; TCRdb keeps only in-frame clonotypes and omits some of them. V, J and clone size are those of that table, while D and trimming were read from the DNA. The repertoire includes 100,000 to 150,000 clones, roughly 80% of them detected once, and about 12% sits in the top ten. The germline V gene encodes CDR1 SGDLS and CDR2 YYNGEE. The CDR3 has 16 residues. V lost 3 bases and J 5 bases, leaving 21 bases between the germline ends. The gene calls are TRBV9 and TRBJ2-7; D perhaps matches TRBD2 (7 bases). This clonotype was obtained from a woman aged 30 to 39 who had recovered from COVID-19. Sample: peripheral blood. CDR3 DNA sequence: TGTGCCAGCAGCGGAGACTTTGGGGGGGGCCGGGACGAGCAGTACTTC. Translation gives CASSGDFGGGRDEQYF.